This T cell receptor (beta chain) emerged from a study of cytotoxic CD8 clonotypes in ibrutinib-treated CLL. Generated by immunoSEQ multiplex PCR, the TCRdb table keeps only in-frame clones and is missing some. The table lists 200,000 or so clones, 79% of them singletons. Trimming shortened V by 4 bases and J by 5 bases, and 14 bases separated the two germline ends. This CDR3 is 14 amino acids long. Germline V gives CDR1 SGHVS, CDR2 FNYEAQ. This clone showed up just a few times. This chain joins TRBV7-6 and TRBJ1-2, with D possibly matching TRBD1 (6 bases). The material was PBMCs, obtained after 12 months of ibrutinib treatment. The clonotype comes from a human donor with chronic lymphocytic leukemia. CDR3 region: CASSSAPGAYGYTF. In DNA form, the CDR3 reads TGTGCCAGCAGCTCCGCCCCAGGGGCATATGGCTACACCTTC.